This is a list of T cell receptor beta chains from one sample in a study of blood T cell repertoires in COVID-19. Sequenced by immunoSEQ multiplex PCR; TCRdb stores in-frame clones only, minus some. The table lists around 160,000 clones, 88% of them singletons. Sequenced input: peripheral blood. The receptor source for this set is a human donor in a cohort sampled during active COVID-19. CDR3s include the opening cysteine and the closing phenylalanine or tryptophan. A D gene is named only where the DNA matches it firmly. Where a row states a size, it is once, few, many or the class of an expanded clone; other rows omit it.

j_call clone_size d_call v_call cdr3_nt cdr3_aa
TRBJ1-1 . . TRBV30 TGTGCCTGGAGTGTACGAGGTCGGGAGAACACTGAAGCTTTCTTT CAWSVRGRENTEAFF
TRBJ2-1 . TRBD2 TRBV7-2 TGTGCCAGCAGCTCCCTAGGACTAGCCGAGAATGAGCAGTTCTTC CASSSLGLAENEQFF
TRBJ2-3 . TRBD2 TRBV6-5 TGTGCCAGCAGGCAACTAGCGCCCACAGATACGCAGTATTTT CASRQLAPTDTQYF
TRBJ1-6 . . TRBV9 TGTGCCAGCAGCGCTTCCCCGAATGAGGGATATTCACCCCTCCACTTT CASSASPNEGYSPLHF
TRBJ2-3 . . TRBV9 TGTGCCAGCAGCGCGCGGACAGATACGCAGTATTTT CASSARTDTQYF
TRBJ2-7 . . TRBV6-5 TGTGCCAGCAGGGACAGCCGATACGAGCAGTACTTC CASRDSRYEQYF
TRBJ2-1 . TRBD2 TRBV7-2 TGTGCCAGCAGCTCCATATTGACTAGCGGGAGTGGTGATGAGCAGTTCTTC CASSSILTSGSGDEQFF
TRBJ2-3 once TRBD2 TRBV9 TGTGCCAGCAGCGCAGATCTAGCGGGGGGAACGGGTACGCAGTATTTT CASSADLAGGTGTQYF
TRBJ2-2 once . TRBV2 TGTGCCTCAAACCCCAGGGACACCGGGGAGCTGTTTTTT CASNPRDTGELFF
TRBJ1-2 . . TRBV5-1 TGCGCCAGCAGCTTGGACGGCAGAGCAGCGAGTACCTTC CASSLDGRAASTF
TRBJ1-6 . . TRBV6-5 TGTGCCAGCAGTTACAGAGTAAATTCACCCCTCCACTTT CASSYRVNSPLHF
TRBJ2-1 . TRBD1 TRBV28 TGTGCCAGCAGTTCAGCCGGACAGGGGGATGATGAGCAGTTCTTC CASSSAGQGDDEQFF
TRBJ2-3 . TRBD1 TRBV30 TGTGCCTGGAAAACAGGGGAGATGTACACAGATACGCAGTATTTT CAWKTGEMYTDTQYF
TRBJ1-6 . . TRBV6-6 TGTGCCAGCAGGCGGACATCCGATAATTCACCCCTCCACTTT CASRRTSDNSPLHF
TRBJ1-5 . . TRBV19 TGTGCCTCTGAGAGAGGGATTGGCAATCAGCCCCAGCATTTT CASERGIGNQPQHF
TRBJ2-1 few TRBD2 TRBV29-1 TGCAGCGTTGTCGATCTAGCGGGAAATGAGCAGTTCTTC CSVVDLAGNEQFF
TRBJ1-4 . TRBD1 TRBV30 TGTGCCTGGAGTCTTGGGACAGGGATAGGTGAAAAACTGTTTTTT CAWSLGTGIGEKLFF
TRBJ2-1 . . TRBV28 TGTGCCAGCAGTACCCTCGCCAGGGGTATAATCGATGAGCAGTTCTTC CASSTLARGIIDEQFF
TRBJ1-2 . TRBD1 TRBV14 TGTGCCAGCAGCCAAGGGCCCGGGACAGAACCCTATGGCTACACCTTC CASSQGPGTEPYGYTF
TRBJ1-4 . . TRBV2 TGTGCCAGCAGGGGCACGGGGGAACCCCTCCCTACAAATGAAAAACTGTTTTTT CASRGTGEPLPTNEKLFF
TRBJ2-1 . . TRBV7-6 TGTGCCAGCAGCTCTGCAGAGAGTAGCGAGTACAATGAGCAGTTCTTC CASSSAESSEYNEQFF
TRBJ1-2 . . TRBV28 TGTGCCAGCAGTTTGATCGCCGGGGATAGATATGGCTACACCTTC CASSLIAGDRYGYTF